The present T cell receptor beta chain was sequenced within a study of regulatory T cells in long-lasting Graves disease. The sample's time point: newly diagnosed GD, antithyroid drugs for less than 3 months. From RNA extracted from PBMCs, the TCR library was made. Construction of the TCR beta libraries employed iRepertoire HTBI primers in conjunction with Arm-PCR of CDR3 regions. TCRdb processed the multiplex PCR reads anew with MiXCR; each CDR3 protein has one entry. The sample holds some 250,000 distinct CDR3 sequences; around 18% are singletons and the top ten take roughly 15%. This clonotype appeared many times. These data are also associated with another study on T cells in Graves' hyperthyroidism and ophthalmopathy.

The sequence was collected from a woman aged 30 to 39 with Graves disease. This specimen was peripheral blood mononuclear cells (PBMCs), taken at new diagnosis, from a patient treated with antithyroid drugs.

Written as DNA, the CDR3 is TGCGCCAGCGAGACTGGGACAGCAGAAGAGACCCAGTACTTC. Protein: CASETGTAEETQYF. The chain employs TRBV5-1 and TRBJ2-5, with 7 bases that match TRBD1. Germline assignment: CDR1 SGHRS and CDR2 YFSETQ. V lost 7 bases and J lost 3; bases outside the gene matches: 9. The CDR3 covers 14 residues.